The sequence of this T cell receptor (beta chain) was determined in a study of identical twins. Study results and limitations: Fewer insertions marked abundant cord blood beta clonotypes; young adult naive trended weakly, memory not at all. Less excess twin sharing appeared in beta out-of-frame sequences.

Note on this clonotype: Its antigen is undetermined.

TCRdb re-called the 5' RACE reads with MiXCR, one entry per CDR3 protein. The sample holds fewer than 550,000 distinct CDR3 sequences; 12% to 15% are singletons and the top ten take roughly 0.42%. The ends were cut back, 1 base at V and 4 bases at J, with 10 bases in the middle. CDR1 and CDR2 from the germline V gene are MNHEY and SVGAGI. This CDR3 region has 15 residues. These sequences were also reported in another study, on yellow fever vaccine responses in identical twins.

Sequenced material: CD4+ T cells sorted from blood. J is TRBJ2-2 and V is TRBV6-5; D gene uncertain. The clonotype comes from a woman under 30 in good health. CDR3 amino acids: CASSYFQLGTGELFF. The CDR3 DNA follows: TGTGCCAGCAGTTACTTCCAGTTGGGCACCGGGGAGCTGTTTTTT.